The rows below give T cell receptor beta chains drawn from one sample of a study of T cell responses to AZD1222 COVID-19 vaccine. Sequenced by immunoSEQ multiplex PCR; TCRdb stores in-frame clones only, minus some. This table has 90,000 to 110,000 clones, 88% appearing once. Sequenced here: peripheral blood, sampled on day 0 of AZD1222 vaccination. These receptor sequences come from an adult in good health. CDR3s include the opening cysteine and the closing phenylalanine or tryptophan. The D gene is left open where the match is weak. Size is omitted from some rows. Given values are once, few, many or a class for expanded clones.

TRBJ2-5,TRBD2,-,TRBV10-3,TGTGCCATCAGTGATCCCCGAGGGAGGGGAGAGACCCAGTACTTC,CAISDPRGRGETQYF
TRBJ1-5,-,-,TRBV3-1/TRBV3-2,TGTGCCAGCAGCCGAGGGACCTCCCTAGGGCAGCCCCAGCATTTT,CASSRGTSLGQPQHF
TRBJ2-2,-,-,TRBV5-1,TGCGCCAGCAGCCAACCCGTAGCGGCCGGGGAGCTGTTTTTT,CASSQPVAAGELFF
TRBJ2-5,-,-,TRBV5-1,TGCGCCAGCAGCTTGGGGGCCAACCAAGAGACCCAGTACTTC,CASSLGANQETQYF
TRBJ2-1,TRBD2,-,TRBV2,TGTGCCAGCAGTGAAGCGGGACTAGCGGGATACGTCAATGAGCAGTTCTTC,CASSEAGLAGYVNEQFF
TRBJ2-7,-,-,TRBV12-3/TRBV12-4,TGTGCCAGCAGCCCAGACAGTCCTACCGAGCAGTACTTC,CASSPDSPTEQYF
TRBJ2-1,-,-,TRBV5-8,TGTGCCAGCAGCCCCAGTTTCGGCAGCTCCTACAATGAGCAGTTCTTC,CASSPSFGSSYNEQFF
TRBJ2-5,TRBD1,-,TRBV23-1,TGCGCCAGTAAGTCGTGCCAGGGGACAGGAGAGACCCAGTACTTC,CASKSCQGTGETQYF
TRBJ2-1,TRBD1,once,TRBV14,TGTGCCAGCAGCCAAGGACAGGGGTCTTATCCTCAGTTCTTC,CASSQGQGSYPQFF
TRBJ2-5,-,-,TRBV3-1/TRBV3-2,TGTGCCAGCAGCCCCACCGTCGGTGAGACCCAGTACTTC,CASSPTVGETQYF
TRBJ2-1,-,-,TRBV6-2/TRBV6-3,TGTGCCAGCAGCGACTCCCGTACTCGCCAGTTCTTC,CASSDSRTRQFF
TRBJ2-3,TRBD2,-,TRBV24-1,TGTGCCACCAGTGAGGTTAGCGGGGCAGATACGCAGTATTTT,CATSEVSGADTQYF
TRBJ2-2,-,-,TRBV27,TGTGCCAGCAGTTTAGAGGGAGCCTCGTTTCCCGGGGAGCTGTTTTTT,CASSLEGASFPGELFF
TRBJ1-1,-,-,TRBV2,TGTGCCAGCGTGGGGGGAGTTGAAGCTTTCTTT,CASVGGVEAFF
TRBJ1-1,-,-,TRBV9,TGTGCCAGCAGCGTTGCGGTCGCCAACACTGAAGCTTTCTTT,CASSVAVANTEAFF
TRBJ1-2,TRBD1,-,TRBV27,TGTGCCAGCGGAGTCGGGACAGTCTATGGCTACACCTTC,CASGVGTVYGYTF
TRBJ2-1,-,-,TRBV2,TGTGCCAGCGTATTGAACGGCAATGAGCAGTTCTTC,CASVLNGNEQFF
TRBJ1-1,TRBD1,-,TRBV11-2,TGTGCCAGCAGCTTAGAGCCCGGGACAGCTGAAGCTTTCTTT,CASSLEPGTAEAFF
TRBJ2-7,TRBD2,-,TRBV6-1,TGTGCCAGCAGTGAGGGACTAGCGGGAGGGGCCTACGAGCAGTACTTC,CASSEGLAGGAYEQYF
TRBJ1-4,-,-,TRBV11-2,TGTGCCAGCAGCCCCCCCGACGGGAAACTGTTTTTT,CASSPPDGKLFF
TRBJ1-6,-,few,TRBV2,TGTGCCAGCAGTGAAGCCCTCGGGACCGGGAATTCACCCCTCCACTTT,CASSEALGTGNSPLHF
TRBJ2-7,-,-,TRBV13,TGTGCCAGCAGCTTCGGGACACAGACCTACGAGCAGTACTTC,CASSFGTQTYEQYF
TRBJ2-1,-,-,TRBV7-8,TGTGCCAGCAGCCCCGTAGGCAATGAGCAGTTCTTC,CASSPVGNEQFF
TRBJ2-7,-,-,TRBV5-1,TGCGCCAGCAGCCCTAGCGTCTCCTACGAGCAGTACTTC,CASSPSVSYEQYF
TRBJ2-2,-,-,TRBV7-2,TGTGCCAGCAGCTTAGCTCCGGGGGCGGTCACCGGGGAGCTGTTTTTT,CASSLAPGAVTGELFF
TRBJ2-1,-,-,TRBV10-3,TGTGCCACCGGGGGAGAGGGGGGTGAGCAGTTCTTC,CATGGEGGEQFF
TRBJ2-7,-,-,TRBV7-2,TGTGCCAGCAGCCTTTCCCAATTACGGGAGCAGTACTTC,CASSLSQLREQYF
TRBJ1-1,TRBD1,few,TRBV27,TGTGCCAGCCACGGGACAGGGGGCCTCACTGAAGCTTTCTTT,CASHGTGGLTEAFF
TRBJ1-1,TRBD1,-,TRBV6-5,TGTGCCAGCAGAGCCGACAGGGGGTGGTTGACTGAAGCTTTCTTT,CASRADRGWLTEAFF
TRBJ1-1,-,few,TRBV19,TGTGCCAGTAACACTAGGACTGAAGCTTTCTTT,CASNTRTEAFF
TRBJ2-4,-,-,TRBV6-5,TGTGCCAGCAGTTCCAGGGCCCGGAACATTCAGTACTTC,CASSSRARNIQYF
TRBJ2-3,TRBD2,-,TRBV7-3,TGTGCCAGCAGCTTGACTAGCGACACAGATACGCAGTATTTT,CASSLTSDTDTQYF
TRBJ2-7,-,few,TRBV7-9,TGTGCCAGCAGCCCAGCGTGGACCTCCTACGAGCAGTACTTC,CASSPAWTSYEQYF
TRBJ1-1,-,-,TRBV7-6,TGTGCCAGCAGCTTGGGTGAAAACACTGAAGCTTTCTTT,CASSLGENTEAFF
TRBJ1-4,-,-,TRBV6-6,TGTGCCAGCAGTTTATGGGGGGCCTCGGTTGAAAAACTGTTTTTT,CASSLWGASVEKLFF
TRBJ1-1,-,-,TRBV5-1,TGCGCCAGCAGCTTGGTTCCAGGGAACACTGAAGCTTTCTTT,CASSLVPGNTEAFF
TRBJ2-7,-,-,TRBV19,TGTGCCAGTACCAGGTCTCAAGGAGGCGGGAAAGACGAGCAGTACTTC,CASTRSQGGGKDEQYF
TRBJ2-3,-,-,TRBV3-1/TRBV3-2,TGTGCCAGCAGCGCGCGAGAAGCAGATACGCAGTATTTT,CASSAREADTQYF
TRBJ2-2,TRBD2,-,TRBV13,TGTGCCAGCAGCTCCAGGACTAGCGGGAGCGACACCGGGGAGCTGTTTTTT,CASSSRTSGSDTGELFF
TRBJ2-7,-,-,TRBV7-8,TGTGCCAGCAGCTCGGGACCTAACCCCTACGAGCAGTACTTC,CASSSGPNPYEQYF